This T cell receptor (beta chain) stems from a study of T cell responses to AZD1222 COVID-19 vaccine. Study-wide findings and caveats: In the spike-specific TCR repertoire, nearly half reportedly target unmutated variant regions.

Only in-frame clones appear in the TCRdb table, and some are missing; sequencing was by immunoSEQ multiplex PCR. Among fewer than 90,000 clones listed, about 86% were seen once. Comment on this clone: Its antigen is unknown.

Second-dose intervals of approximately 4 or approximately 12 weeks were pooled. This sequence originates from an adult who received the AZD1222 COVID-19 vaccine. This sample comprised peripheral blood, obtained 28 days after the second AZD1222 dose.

This chain's CDR3 is CASRTELTNTEAFF. In DNA, the CDR3 is TGTGCCAGCAGGACAGAACTTACCAACACTGAAGCTTTCTTT. This chain links TRBV7-2 with TRBJ1-1; perhaps TRBD1 as D (5 bases). The V end lost 6 bases, the J end lost 2 bases, and 13 bases lay between the germline ends. The CDR3 contains 14 residues. Per germline, CDR1 SGHTA and CDR2 FQGNSA.